Described below is a single TCR beta chain sequence and its context. Using a J-beta primer mix together with a sample-barcoded 5' primer, a second PCR was run for roughly 7 to 11 cycles. Carrying 12 random nucleotides, a template-switch adaptor labeled each individual cDNA molecule. TCRdb passed the 5' RACE reads through MiXCR, listing each CDR3 protein once. This sample has about 720,000 distinct CDR3 sequences, with roughly 20% found just once. The data stem from a study of blood T cells in healthy people across ages. Germline V CDR1 and CDR2: KGHDR, SFDVKD. With 11 bases removed from V and 1 base from J, the gap between germline ends came to 11 bases. The CDR3 sequence is 14 residues long.

The chain is built from TRBV24-1 and TRBJ2-6; D is ambiguous. Material: blood. The clonotype was recovered from a man between 65 and 85 years old in good health. The CDR3 nucleotides are TGTGCCATAGACAAAGGTTCTGGGGCCAACGTCCTGACTTTC. Translating it yields CAIDKGSGANVLTF.